The 31 T cell receptor beta chains below come from one sample, sequenced in a study of T cell responses to AZD1222 COVID-19 vaccine. Here immunoSEQ multiplex PCR was the method, and the copy in TCRdb shows in-frame clones only, minus some. The sample consists of roughly 180,000 clones, 85% to 95% of them appearing once. Sequences were derived from peripheral blood, sampled 28 days after the second dose of the MenACWY control vaccine. The receptors derive from an adult who received the MenACWY meningococcal vaccine as a control.

The chain couples TRBV6-5 to TRBJ1-5, with 8 bases lining up with TRBD1. The CDR3 is 14 residues long. The V and J ends lost 5 bases and 4 bases, in that order; junction bases with no gene match: 4. Germline-derived CDR1 and CDR2 are MNHEY and SVGAGI. CDR3 sequence reads: CASSPRTGNQPQHF. The CDR3 DNA is TGTGCCAGCAGTCCCCGGACAGGGAATCAGCCCCAGCATTTT.

The chain employs TRBV19 and TRBJ1-1; TRBD1 is a possible D gene (5 bases). Germline V lookup: CDR1 LNHDA, CDR2 SQIVND (reference sequence). Deletions cut 3 bases from V and 6 bases from J, with 11 bases between. The CDR3 sequence is 13 residues long. CDR3 coding DNA: TGTGCCAGTAGTATGCAGGGTGGGCCTGAAGCTTTCTTT. Translated: CASSMQGGPEAFF.

This sequence joins TRBV9 and TRBJ2-7; 10 bases agree with TRBD1. The J segment lost 4 bases and the V segment lost 0 bases, leaving 7 bases of the junction unmatched. The CDR3 runs 16 residues. In germline, CDR1 is SGDLS, CDR2 YYNGEE. The DNA of the CDR3 is TGTGCCAGCAGCGTAGGCGGAGGACAGGGGGTATACGAGCAGTACTTC. This gives the protein CASSVGGGQGVYEQYF. The variable domain in full, with the rest retrieved from reference TRBV9 and TRBJ2-7, is DSGVTQTPKHLITATGQRVTLRCSPRSGDLSVYWYQQSLDQGLQFLIQYYNGEERAKGNILERFSAQQFPDLHSELNLSSLELGDSALYFCASSVGGGQGVYEQYFGPGTRLTVT.

The chain joins TRBV5-1 to TRBJ1-2; D is unresolved. The ends were cut back, 0 bases at V and 3 bases at J, with 6 bases in the middle. The CDR3 is 13 amino acids. CDR1 and CDR2 from the germline V gene are SGHRS and YFSETQ. The CDR3 protein is CASSLDIDYGYTF. CDR3 bases: TGCGCCAGCAGCTTGGACATCGACTATGGCTACACCTTC. The variable domain in full, completed from reference TRBV5-1 and TRBJ1-2, reads KAGVTQTPRYLIKTRGQQVTLSCSPISGHRSVSWYQQTPGQGLQFLFEYFSETQRNKGNFPGRFSGRQFSNSRSEMNVSTLELGDSALYLCASSLDIDYGYTFGSGTRLTVV.

The chain combines TRBV28 with TRBJ2-1; 8 bases are a match to TRBD2. Germline V gene sequence: CDR1 MDHEN, CDR2 SYDVKM. This CDR3 is 15 amino acids long. The V gene end was trimmed by 8 bases and the J gene end by 2 bases; junction bases not matched to a gene: 8. The CDR3 sequence is CASGLPGGAYNEQFF. The DNA for the CDR3 is TGTGCCAGCGGTCTCCCCGGGGGGGCCTACAATGAGCAGTTCTTC.

The chain is built from TRBV6-5 and TRBJ1-1; a weak D match, TRBD1 (6 bases). CDR1 is MNHEY, CDR2 SVGAGI, per germline. The CDR3 totals 15 residues. Trimming cost V 5 bases and J 6 bases, with 19 bases left between them. The CDR3 DNA is TGTGCCAGCAGTCTCCCGGGGGGCAAGTCTTCTGAAGCTTTCTTT. Protein product: CASSLPGGKSSEAFF.

This chain links TRBV15 with TRBJ1-3; D is uncertain. CDR1 and CDR2 (germline): LNHNV, YYDKDF (reference sequence). The CDR3 has 13 residues. V was clipped by 2 bases and J by 3 bases, with 5 bases between them. CDR3 nucleotide sequence: TGTGCCACCAGCAGAAGAGGTGGAAACACCATATATTTT. As protein: CATSRRGGNTIYF.

The rearrangement joins TRBV19 to TRBJ2-3; D is ambiguous. Germline loops: CDR1 LNHDA, CDR2 SQIVND (reference sequence). The V end was cut by 5 bases, the J end by 3 bases, with 9 bases between. CDR3 length: 13 residues. The CDR3 sequence: CASSLSATDTQYF. In DNA form, the CDR3 reads TGTGCCAGTAGTTTATCAGCGACAGATACGCAGTATTTT. Combining the CDR3 with reference TRBV19 and TRBJ2-3 gives the whole variable domain DGGITQSPKYLFRKEGQNVTLSCEQNLNHDAMYWYRQDPGQGLRLIYYSQIVNDFQKGDIAEGYSVSREKKESFPLTVTSAQKNPTAFYLCASSLSATDTQYFGPGTRLTVL.

There are a few counts of this clone. The rearrangement links TRBV18 to TRBJ1-5; weak D call: TRBD1 (6 bases). Trimming removed 5 bases at V and 1 base at J, with 12 bases between. Germline V gives CDR1 KGHSH, CDR2 LQKENI. This CDR3 spans 15 amino acids. CDR3 sequence: CASSAGHESNQPQHF. In DNA form, the CDR3 reads TGTGCCAGCTCAGCGGGACACGAGAGCAATCAGCCCCAGCATTTT. The full variable domain, rest sourced from reference TRBV18 and TRBJ1-5, is NAGVMQNPRHLVRRRGQEARLRCSPMKGHSHVYWYRQLPEEGLKFMVYLQKENIIDESGMPKERFSAEFPKEGPSILRIQQVVRGDSAAYFCASSAGHESNQPQHFGDGTRLSIL.

V usage is TRBV5-1 and J usage is TRBJ1-1; D remains unclear. V was cut by 0 bases and J by 0 bases, with 12 bases left in between. Germline V gives CDR1 SGHRS, CDR2 YFSETQ. The CDR3 spans 16 residues. CDR3 in amino acids: CASSLGGGALNTEAFF. The CDR3 coding sequence is TGCGCCAGCAGCTTGGGGGGAGGCGCCCTGAACACTGAAGCTTTCTTT.

This clone appeared a single time. The chain recombines TRBV5-1 with TRBJ1-4; no reliable D call. This CDR3 is 13 amino acids long. Deletions cut 7 bases from V and 6 bases from J, with 13 bases between. Germline V gene data show CDR1 as SGHRS and CDR2 as YFSETQ. In nucleotides, the CDR3 is TGCGCCAGCCGCGACATGGCCCATGAAAAACTGTTTTTT. As protein: CASRDMAHEKLFF.

CDR3 loop: CASSLGGTYYGYTF. Here the CDR3 DNA reads TGCGCCAGCAGCTTAGGGGGGACCTACTATGGCTACACCTTC. The chain recombines TRBV5-1 with TRBJ1-2; D is perhaps TRBD1 (6 bases). This CDR3 has 14 amino acids. Germline CDR1 reads SGHRS; CDR2 reads YFSETQ. The V gene lost 2 bases and the J gene lost 3 bases, with 11 bases spanning the gap.

The genes are TRBV27 and TRBJ2-1, with D maybe TRBD2 (5 bases). The CDR3 extends over 15 amino acids. V was shortened by 3 bases and J by 6 bases, with 15 bases between the two germline ends. The germline CDR1 and CDR2 sequences are MNHEY and SMNVEV (reference sequence). The CDR3 region has the DNA TGTGCCAGCAGTTTTTTAAGAGCGGTTCGCAATGAGCAGTTCTTC. Amino acid sequence: CASSFLRAVRNEQFF.

The gene calls are TRBV6-6 and TRBJ2-3; 8 nucleotides agree with TRBD1. The germline CDR1 and CDR2 sequences are MNHNY and SVGAGI (reference sequence). V lost 6 bases to trimming and J lost 0 bases; unmatched junction nucleotides: 5. The CDR3 has 15 residues. The CDR3 loop is CASSMDRASTDTQYF. The CDR3 nucleotides read TGTGCCAGCAGCATGGACAGGGCTAGCACAGATACGCAGTATTTT.

The chain combines TRBV7-2 with TRBJ2-1, with 10 bases that match TRBD2. This CDR3 has 14 residues. Per germline, CDR1 SGHTA and CDR2 FQGNSA. V lost 5 bases and J lost 7; bases outside the gene matches: 5. CDR3 sequence (DNA): TGTGCCAGCAGCCCGGGACTAGCGCGGAATGAGCAGTTCTTC. It codes for CASSPGLARNEQFF.

This chain uses TRBV20-1 with TRBJ1-6; possible D gene TRBD1, 6 bases. Germline CDR1 and CDR2: DFQATT and SNEGSKA (reference sequence). The CDR3 loop spans 13 amino acids. The V and J ends lost 3 bases and 7 bases respectively, with 10 bases between them. The CDR3 reads CSASRGANSPLHF. In DNA, the CDR3 is TGCAGTGCTAGTCGGGGGGCCAATTCACCCCTCCACTTT.

This clone was recorded only once. The CDR3 DNA reads as TGTGCCAGTAGTATCGACAGCCTCTATGGCTACACCTTC. Its protein product is CASSIDSLYGYTF. V gene TRBV19 combines with J gene TRBJ1-2; maybe TRBD1 (5 bases). CDR1 LNHDA and CDR2 SQIVND come from the germline V gene (reference sequence). Trimming cost V 3 bases and J 4 bases, with 9 bases left between them. CDR3 length: 13 residues.

V is TRBV5-4 and J is TRBJ1-2; D not certain. V dropped 3 bases and J dropped 5 bases, with 14 bases sitting between them. From germline, CDR1 is SGHNT and CDR2 YYREEE (reference sequence). The CDR3 contains 14 residues. The CDR3 DNA sequence: TGTGCCAGCAGCTATGACACCGGACTGTATGGCTACACCTTC. It yields the protein CASSYDTGLYGYTF. The complete variable domain, with remaining parts taken from reference TRBV5-4 and TRBJ1-2, reads ETGVTQSPTHLIKTRGQQVTLRCSSQSGHNTVSWYQQALGQGPQFIFQYYREEENGRGNFPPRFSGLQFPNYSSELNVNALELDDSALYLCASSYDTGLYGYTFGSGTRLTVV.

This chain connects TRBV6-6 to TRBJ2-5, with D unresolved. The germline V and J ends were trimmed by 2 bases and 5 bases, with 9 bases remaining between them. From germline, CDR1 is MNHNY and CDR2 SVGAGI (reference sequence). The CDR3 totals 13 residues. Written as DNA, the CDR3 is TGTGCCAGCAGTTACAGGGAAGGGGAGACCCAGTACTTC. Translated: CASSYREGETQYF.

This chain joins TRBV12-3 or TRBV12-4 and TRBJ1-2, with unresolved D. This CDR3 is built from 11 residues. V was cut by 8 bases and J by 8 bases, with 12 bases left in between. The CDR3 nucleotides read TGTGCCAGCTCGGTTGCAAAAGGCTACACCTTC. Protein sequence: CASSVAKGYTF.

The chain carries TRBV19 and TRBJ2-1; tentative D call: TRBD2 (6 bases). V lost 3 bases and J lost 9, with 21 bases in between. The CDR3 length is 16 residues. The V gene's germline CDR1 is LNHDA and CDR2 SQIVND (reference sequence). The CDR3 sequence is CASSILGGRQLGEQFF. DNA of the CDR3: TGTGCCAGTAGTATTCTCGGGGGACGACAACTTGGTGAGCAGTTCTTC.

J is TRBJ2-7 and V is TRBV6-5, with 8 positions matching TRBD1. The germline V gene has CDR1 MNHEY and CDR2 SVGAGI. With 0 bases clipped from V and 1 base from J, the junction kept 2 bases outside the gene matches. The CDR3 is 15 amino acids. CDR3 sequence reads: CASSYSRQGSYEQYF. Written as DNA, the CDR3 is TGTGCCAGCAGTTACTCCCGACAGGGGTCCTACGAGCAGTACTTC.

This clone was detected once. The chain links TRBV2 to TRBJ1-4; D is undetermined. CDR3 length equals 11 residues. Germline assignment: CDR1 SNHLY and CDR2 FYNNEI. V was cut by 8 bases and J by 8 bases, with 9 bases left in between. CDR3 in amino acids: CASGLREKLFF. The CDR3 region has the DNA TGTGCCAGCGGCCTCCGGGAAAAACTGTTTTTT.

The count of this clone is one. J is TRBJ1-5 and V is TRBV10-2; D possibly corresponds to TRBD1 (5 bases). Trimming cost V 3 bases and J 0 bases, with 6 bases left between them. The CDR3 contains 14 residues. Germline V gene data show CDR1 as WSHSY and CDR2 as SAAADI. This CDR3 reads CASSDRASNQPQHF. DNA of the CDR3: TGCGCCAGCAGTGACAGGGCTAGCAATCAGCCCCAGCATTTT.

This clone was observed a few times. This rearrangement joins TRBV3-1 (or the pseudogene TRBV3-2) to TRBJ1-1; tentative D call: TRBD1 (5 bases). Trimming removed 0 bases at V and 1 base at J, with 9 bases between. CDR1 is LGHDT, CDR2 YNNKEL, per germline (reference sequence). The CDR3 has 15 residues. CDR3 coding DNA: TGTGCCAGCAGCCAAGAGGTAGGGGCGAACACTGAAGCTTTCTTT. It yields the protein CASSQEVGANTEAFF.

This clone was observed once. The V gene is TRBV6-1, the J gene TRBJ1-2; D not resolved. Germline V gene sequence: CDR1 MNHNS, CDR2 SASEGT. V lost 2 bases and J lost 4, with 8 bases in between. CDR3 size: 13 residues. The CDR3 region has the DNA TGTGCCAGCAGTGAACACCAGGTCTATGGCTACACCTTC. The encoded protein is CASSEHQVYGYTF.

This rearrangement joins TRBV2 to TRBJ1-2, with D unclear. With 6 bases removed from V and 7 bases from J, the gap between germline ends came to 15 bases. The CDR3 loop spans 13 amino acids. Germline CDR1 and CDR2: SNHLY and FYNNEI. The CDR3 loop reads CASRRTSSSGYTF. In DNA, the CDR3 is TGTGCCAGCAGAAGAACAAGCTCTAGTGGCTACACCTTC.

This chain connects TRBV27 to TRBJ2-1; TRBD2 matches 8 bases. This CDR3 comprises 16 residues. V trimming: 5 bases; J trimming: 4 bases; junction bases outside the gene matches: 10. Germline V gene lookup returns CDR1 MNHEY and CDR2 SMNVEV (reference sequence). CDR3: CASSELAGYPYNEQFF. CDR3 DNA: TGTGCCAGCAGTGAATTAGCGGGGTACCCGTACAATGAGCAGTTCTTC.

The sample holds one count of this clone. The chain uses TRBV3-1 (or the pseudogene TRBV3-2) and TRBJ1-6; unclear D gene. This CDR3 spans 13 amino acids. CDR1 and CDR2 from the germline V gene are LGHDT and YNNKEL (reference sequence). V dropped 1 base and J dropped 13 bases, with 11 bases sitting between them. The CDR3 spells CASSQVFTGPLHF. The CDR3 region has the DNA TGTGCCAGCAGCCAAGTATTCACGGGGCCCCTCCACTTT.

The chain has TRBV24-1 and TRBJ2-3, with a weak D call TRBD1 (5 bases). This CDR3 comprises 14 residues. The V gene lost 4 bases and the J gene lost 2 bases, with 9 bases spanning the gap. From germline, CDR1 is KGHDR and CDR2 SFDVKD. The CDR3, as DNA: TGTGCCACCAGTGAAACCAGGGTCACAGATACGCAGTATTTT. It is translated as CATSETRVTDTQYF.

This chain connects TRBV11-2 to TRBJ1-3; no definite D call. The CDR3 runs 15 residues. V shed 4 bases and J shed 0 bases, with 10 bases lying between them. The germline V gene encodes CDR1 SGHAT and CDR2 FQNNGV. Here the CDR3 reads CASSSSGYSGNTIYF. For the CDR3, the DNA is TGTGCCAGCAGCTCCTCAGGATACTCTGGAAACACCATATATTTT.